The clone carrying this T cell receptor (beta chain) was detected a few times. The data stem from a study of control samples from healthy donors and cancer patients. Trimming at V came to 8 bases and at J to 5 bases, leaving 10 bases not matched to a gene. CDR3 size: 15 residues. Germline V gives CDR1 LGHDT, CDR2 YNNKEL (reference sequence). Data came from immunoSEQ multiplex PCR; TCRdb stores just in-frame clones and leaves some out. The data show 100,000 to 150,000 clones, about 87% seen once. Sequencing was carried out using blood. This receptor was identified in a man in his 60s in good health. V usage is TRBV3-1 (or the pseudogene TRBV3-2) and J usage is TRBJ2-1; 9 positions match TRBD1. The CDR3 bases are TGTGCCAGCGGAAATCCGGGACAGGGACACAATGAGCAGTTCTTC. Protein: CASGNPGQGHNEQFF.